A single sample gave rise to the 4 T cell receptor beta chains below, sequenced in a study of T cell repertoires in cytomegalovirus infection. TCRdb ran MiXCR on the reads and lists one entry per CDR3 protein. The sample comprises about 300,000 distinct CDR3 sequences, around 9.6% of which are singletons, and approximately 2.4% rests with the top ten. Sequenced: PBMCs. The receptor set was obtained from a human donor in good health (CMV status not recorded). Some clones in this sample may be carry-over from other donors' samples.

The chain links TRBV7-9 to TRBJ2-3; D not resolved. Germline-derived CDR1 and CDR2 are SEHNR and FQNEAQ (reference sequence). Trimming left V 5 bases short and J 2 bases short, with 20 bases between. The CDR3 is made up of 17 amino acids. The DNA of the CDR3 is TGTGCCAGCAGCCCCCGTCGTGTCCTATTGATCACAGATACGCAGTATTTT. Translation: CASSPRRVLLITDTQYF.

The genes are TRBV27 and TRBJ1-6; D call uncertain. The CDR3 contains 21 residues. The germline V gene has CDR1 MNHEY and CDR2 SMNVEV (reference sequence). Between the trimmed V and J ends, which lost 3 bases and 0 bases, there was a span of 24 bases. The CDR3 reads CASSFPPILQTPSSYNSPLHF. The CDR3 DNA is TGTGCCAGCAGTTTTCCGCCCATCCTCCAAACCCCGAGCTCCTATAATTCACCCCTCCACTTT.

This rearrangement joins TRBV10-3 to TRBJ2-1; 10 bases line up with TRBD1. The CDR3 is 15 residues long. In germline, CDR1 is ENHRY, CDR2 SYGVKD. With V trimmed by 5 bases and J by 3 bases, 4 bases remained unmatched. Here the CDR3 reads CAISRGTGVYNEQFF. CDR3 nucleotide sequence: TGTGCCATCAGTCGCGGGACAGGGGTCTACAATGAGCAGTTCTTC.

This clonotype was detected ten times or more. The chain uses TRBV20-1 and TRBJ1-2; 7 bases fit TRBD1. Trimming removed 0 bases from V and 4 bases from J; junction bases left unmatched: 8. Germline V gene lookup returns CDR1 DFQATT and CDR2 SNEGSKA (reference sequence). This CDR3 has 15 amino acids. The CDR3 DNA reads as TGCAGTGCTAGAGATCTCGCGGGACAGATCTATGGCTACACCTTC. This translates into CSARDLAGQIYGYTF.